The T cell receptor (beta chain) under discussion was sequenced for a study of cytomegalovirus exposure and HLA in healthy donors (dated by TCRdb to the late 2010s). A note on the overall study: An earlier analysis of some 550 of the donors reported about 250 Gb of sequence data and 120 million or so unique TCR beta sequences from some 180 million T cells. Approximately 300 gigabases of sequencing data and around 80 million unique TCR sequences made up an early release that covered approximately 620 HLA-typed donors. The genetic ancestry cluster associated with self-reported Caucasian donors included over 80% of the roughly 400 genotyped donors. The study was designed to test whether signatures of past pathogen exposure could be identified by cataloging public T cell receptors. The T cell repertoires of several hundred subjects were profiled by immunosequencing and related to cytomegalovirus serostatus. A separate validation cohort of approximately 120 different subjects was used in addition to the roughly 620-subject first cohort. To predict cytomegalovirus infection status, the study brought together high-throughput TCR immunosequencing, statistical association of individual TCRs with disease status, and machine learning. In a later analysis, previously published TCR beta repertoires from 666 donors were re-analyzed and high-resolution HLA genotyping was added so that TCR occurrence patterns could be studied. Rather than using new phenotypic data, the later analysis identified candidate immune exposures from TCR beta sequences and from how often those sequences occurred across donors. An earlier analysis of around 580 of the donors used high-throughput TCR beta sequencing to judge whether each TCR beta V gene segment behaved as functional or pseudogenic. Donor age, sex, ethnicity and CMV serostatus were collected together with the repertoire data. A later genetic analysis used genome-wide SNP genotypes for about 65% of the roughly 700 donors, treating that subset as a discovery cohort. Every discovery cohort repertoire had been produced on one sequencing platform. Class I and class II HLA loci were covered by the typing at four-digit resolution. Typing coverage varied by locus: roughly 629-630 donors for A, B, C, DRB1 and DQB1; more than 500 for DQA1; more than 600 for DPA1; about 450 for DPB1. Roughly 5 DR-DQ haplotypes were handled as single units for association and clustering, since linkage in the cohort was strong. Among 300 to 500 genotyped donors of the cohort, an average of approximately 240,000 unique TCR beta nucleotide sequences was sequenced per donor, of which about 18% were non-productive.

This clone was seen a handful of times. Its antigen is currently not known. Qualities for individual bases were not recorded, and no much larger clone is one base off. Including the terminal cysteine and phenylalanine, the CDR3 comprises 14 residues. The only DNA kept is the CDR3, 42 bases in frame from the first base. Here V drops 3 bases and J drops 4 bases, and the junction holds 3 bases not matched to any gene. CDR1 and CDR2, looked up from the germline V gene, are MDHEN and SYDVKM. In total, 500 to 700 healthy bone marrow donors made up the cohort. At the time of sampling, every cohort member was nominally healthy, though immune exposures that went unrecorded were likely present. The donor tested CMV seronegative and was one of the 352 seronegative cohort members. A peripheral blood sample was provided by each donor, and peripheral blood mononuclear cells were used for TCR beta sequencing. Genomic DNA extraction from the blood cell samples was performed with the Qiagen DNeasy Blood Extraction Kit.

General study outcomes and caveats: A later analysis found that TCR association rates varied across HLA loci, with DRB1 alleles showing the most associated TCRs and HLA-C alleles the fewest. Some IMGT-functional V segments, including TRBV6-2 and TRBV6-3, could not be told apart with the 87-base-pair reads, so those segments were excluded. In a later analysis, 15,000 to 20,000 TCR beta sequences were associated with specific HLA alleles at a false discovery rate of 0.05. A further reported finding was that TCR beta sequences accurately predicted the HLA-A and HLA-B alleles for most subjects in the first cohort. Several of the top co-occurrence clusters appeared to be linked to parvovirus B19, influenza, CMV and Epstein-Barr virus, according to a later analysis. The classifier was reported to diagnose cytomegalovirus status with high specificity and sensitivity in both the original and validation cohorts. In an earlier analysis of approximately 600 of the donors, most TCR beta V segments were observed in productive rearrangements about 90% or about 30% of the time, broadly matching IMGT annotations. A later genetic analysis associated a missense DCLRE1C variant with V-gene and J-gene trimming of TCR beta chains, and an independent cohort replicated the association. Because counts were too low, 15 to 20 rarely observed V segments, including chromosome 9 orphons, were excluded from the earlier analysis of several hundred of the donors. Because some donors lacked HLA typing at each locus, the association tests relied only on the typed subset. The sequencing pipeline was judged likely to have produced a cluster of highly shared sequence variants as a technical artifact. When HLA alleles, especially DR and DQ, strongly co-occurred, attributing TCR associations to individual alleles was difficult. Roughly uniform sequencing depth across donors was assumed in presence/absence analyses, although this assumption may not hold. A few of the identified cytomegalovirus-associated TCR beta chains were confirmed in vitro to be specific for cytomegalovirus antigens. In a later analysis, HLA-associated TCR beta chains were found to be more clonally expanded and to have lower generation probabilities than equally common non-associated chains. Most TCR sequences were seen in very few donors, while some public TCRs were found in many individuals. In a later genetic analysis, fewer N-insertions in productive TCRs were reported among donors in an Asian-associated ancestry cluster than the roughly 700-donor mean. Linkage disequilibrium might explain the correlated functional status among segregating V segments, but an unknown experimental factor could not be excluded. For the cohort, immune exposure information was limited to CMV serostatus. A later analysis found that most CMV-associated TCR beta chains appeared HLA-restricted, with HLA associations seemingly driven largely by CMV exposure. The authors suggested that the approach could potentially be generalized to other disease states and immunological phenotypes. In this cohort, only TCR beta chains were sequenced, and detectable features were limited by the absence of alpha or paired-chain data. In the study, around 150 TCR beta chains were listed as associated with cytomegalovirus.

The library was made by the immunoSEQ multiplex PCR assay. For the multiplex PCR, a mixture combining 60 forward primers for TCR Vbeta segments and 13 reverse primers for TCR Jbeta segments was used. The CDR3 region of rearranged TCR beta genes was amplified from genomic DNA by a multiplex PCR assay. The Illumina HiSeq System was used to sequence the amplified TCR beta libraries as 87-base-pair reads. The paper's processing steps were these. A later analysis counted about 80 million unique TCR beta chains across the 670 or so repertoires, and around 12 million of these chains were shared by at least two donors. Raw reads were error-corrected and collapsed into unique sequences by a nearest-neighbor algorithm in which closely related sequences were merged to remove PCR and sequencing errors. To assign V, D and J gene segments, CDR3 sequences were aligned to IMGT reference sequences. For a sequence to be retained, a match of at least six nucleotides was required to both a V gene segment and a J gene segment. Rearrangements were called productive when the CDR3 lacked stop codons and stayed in frame with V and J; all others were non-productive. CDR3 was defined according to IMGT convention as the region running from the second conserved V-encoded cysteine to the conserved J-encoded phenylalanine. In an earlier analysis of approximately 500 of the donors, sequences lacking an unambiguous match to a single V gene segment were excluded. In an earlier analysis of 587 of the donors, V segments were called functional above 56.7% productive rearrangements and were called segregating when the between-donor standard deviation exceeded 5%. A statistical classification framework was built for diagnosing cytomegalovirus status from the catalog of TCR beta chain sequences. A later analysis assigned V and J genes by comparing TCR nucleotide sequences with IMGT/GENE-DB human TR gene sequences. A later analysis assigned CDR3 sequences and most-parsimonious VDJ recombination scenarios with the TCRdist pipeline. In a later analysis, every TCR beta chain was defined by the combination of its CDR3 amino acid sequence and its V-gene family, and reads without a unique V-gene family were dropped. A later analysis removed 600 or so highly shared, low-generation-probability nucleotide sequences to deal with suspected cross-contamination and a sequencing artifact. A later analysis calculated a clonal expansion index for each public chain from normalized within-repertoire ranks of inferred template counts. In a later analysis, generation probabilities were computed using a VDJ recombination model fitted to out-of-frame rearrangements, and the results were checked against IGoR. Hypergeometric tests were used in a later analysis to score TCR-TCR, TCR-HLA and TCR-CMV co-occurrence, with a repertoire-size bias correction applied to the TCR pairs. False discovery rates were estimated in a later analysis by permuting HLA or CMV assignments 20 times. A later analysis grouped co-occurring TCRs with DBSCAN, adding TCRdist sequence similarity when clustering within HLA-allele-positive subsets. Repertoires with fewer than 30,000 or more than 120,000 public chains, plus five repertoires with anomalous nucleotide sharing, were excluded from co-occurrence clustering. TCRdb took this table from immuneACCESS and kept in-frame rearrangements with V and J called. Such tables lack part of the clones; where checked against another copy, unresolved V genes explain under half of the gap, and the rest is unexplained. V, J and clone size reflect that table, while D and trimming were determined from the DNA. A total of about 100,000 clones appear in this sample, about four fifths of them only once. The ten most abundant clones make up approximately 7.5% of the sample.

Sequencing was carried out using PBMCs. The clonotype was recovered from a man younger than 40 in good health and CMV-seronegative. The rearranged chain carries TRBV28 and TRBJ2-1; the central 7 bases match TRBD1. The bases read TGTGCCAGCAGTTTTGGGGACAGATACAATGAGCAGTTCTTC. It is translated as CASSFGDRYNEQFF.